This T cell receptor beta chain was sequenced during a study of blood T cells in healthy people across ages. The CDR3 spans 14 residues. CDR1 is SGHTA, CDR2 FQGNSA, per germline. V was shortened by 1 base and J by 1 base, with 8 bases between the two germline ends. Investigators took around 11 milliliters of peripheral blood from every donor. This clonotype was picked up many times. Primers used in a second PCR of roughly 6 to 12 cycles were a sample-barcoded 5' primer and a J-beta primer mix. With 12 random nucleotides, a template-switch adaptor tagged each individual cDNA molecule. From the 5' RACE reads, TCRdb called clonotypes with MiXCR, one entry per CDR3 protein. This sample has about 1.8 million distinct CDR3 sequences, with around 50% found just once.

This chain connects TRBV7-2 to TRBJ2-7; D is undetermined. The receptor was derived from a woman between 40 and 55 years old in good health. Sequencing was done on a sample of blood. This CDR3 is CASSLGSVSYEQYF. Here the CDR3 DNA reads TGTGCCAGCAGCTTAGGCTCGGTATCCTACGAGCAGTACTTC.